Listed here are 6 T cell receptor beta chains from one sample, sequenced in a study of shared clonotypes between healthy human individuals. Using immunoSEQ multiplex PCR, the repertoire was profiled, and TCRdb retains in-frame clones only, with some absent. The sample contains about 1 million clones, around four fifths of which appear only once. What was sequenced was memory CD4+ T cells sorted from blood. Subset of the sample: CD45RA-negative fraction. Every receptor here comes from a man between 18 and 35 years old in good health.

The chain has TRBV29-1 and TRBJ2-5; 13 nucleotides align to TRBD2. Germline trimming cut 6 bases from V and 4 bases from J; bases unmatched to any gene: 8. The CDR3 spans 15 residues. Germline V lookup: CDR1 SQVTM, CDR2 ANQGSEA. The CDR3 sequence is CSVAFRLAGGETQYF. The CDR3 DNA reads TGCAGCGTGGCCTTTCGACTAGCGGGAGGAGAGACCCAGTACTTC.

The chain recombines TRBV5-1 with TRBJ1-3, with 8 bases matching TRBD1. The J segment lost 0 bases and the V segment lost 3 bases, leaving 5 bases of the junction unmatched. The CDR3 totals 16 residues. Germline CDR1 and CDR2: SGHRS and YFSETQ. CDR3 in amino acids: CASSWGQAISGNTIYF. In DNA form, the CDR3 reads TGCGCCAGCAGCTGGGGACAGGCGATCTCTGGAAACACCATATATTTT.

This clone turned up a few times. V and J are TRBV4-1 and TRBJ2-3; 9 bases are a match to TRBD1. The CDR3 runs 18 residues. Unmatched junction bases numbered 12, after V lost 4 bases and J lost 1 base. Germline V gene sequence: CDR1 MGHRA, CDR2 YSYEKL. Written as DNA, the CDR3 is TGCGCCAGCAGCCCTCGATCGGGACAGGGAGGAGGCACAGATACGCAGTATTTT. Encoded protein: CASSPRSGQGGGTDTQYF.

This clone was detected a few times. DNA for the CDR3: TGCGCCAGCAGCCCGCGGGCCGGAGCGGGTGATAATGAGCAGTTCTTC. Amino acids: CASSPRAGAGDNEQFF. This chain uses TRBV5-1 with TRBJ2-1, with D perhaps TRBD2 (6 bases). CDR1 and CDR2 (germline): SGHRS, YFSETQ. The CDR3 spans 16 residues. V lost 4 bases and J 7 bases, leaving 21 bases between the germline ends. Full variable domain (outside the CDR3, taken from reference TRBV5-1 and TRBJ2-1): KAGVTQTPRYLIKTRGQQVTLSCSPISGHRSVSWYQQTPGQGLQFLFEYFSETQRNKGNFPGRFSGRQFSNSRSEMNVSTLELGDSALYLCASSPRAGAGDNEQFFGPGTRLTVL.

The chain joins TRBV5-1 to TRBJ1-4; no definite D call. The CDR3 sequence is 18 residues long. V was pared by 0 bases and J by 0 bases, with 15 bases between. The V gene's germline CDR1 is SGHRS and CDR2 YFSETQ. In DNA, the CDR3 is TGCGCCAGCAGCTTGGGGTACAGTACTACAGCAACTAATGAAAAACTGTTTTTT. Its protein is CASSLGYSTTATNEKLFF.

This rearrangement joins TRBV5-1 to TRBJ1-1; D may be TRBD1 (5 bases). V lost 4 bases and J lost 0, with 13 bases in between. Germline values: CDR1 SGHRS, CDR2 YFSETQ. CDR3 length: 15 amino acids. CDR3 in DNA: TGCGCCAGCAGCGACAATGCGGGGGTGAACACTGAAGCTTTCTTT. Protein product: CASSDNAGVNTEAFF.